This T cell receptor (beta chain) comes out of a study of blood T cell repertoires in COVID-19. Recovered participants had two consecutive negative NP/OP PCR tests, healthcare professional clearance, or symptom resolution. Trimming pared 7 bases from V and 3 bases from J, leaving 18 bases between. The CDR3 runs 15 residues. The germline V gene encodes CDR1 SNHLY and CDR2 FYNNEI. Clones were read by immunoSEQ multiplex PCR, and TCRdb kept only the in-frame ones, dropping some. This table holds around 380,000 clones, over 75% found once. The receptor was isolated from a young man who had recovered from COVID-19. The source material was PBMCs or T cells enriched from blood (not recorded which). The genes are TRBV2 and TRBJ2-5; perhaps TRBD2 as D (6 bases). The CDR3 loop is CASTKRRTGEETQYF. The CDR3 DNA reads TGTGCCAGCACAAAGAGGCGTACGGGGGAAGAGACCCAGTACTTC.